What follows is one TCR beta chain and its context. Some clones are missing from TCRdb's copy, which holds only in-frame ones; the method was immunoSEQ multiplex PCR. The repertoire consists of about 46,000 clones, with 87% occurring once and the leading ten covering approximately 15%. The data derive from a study of blood T cell repertoires in COVID-19. As for the study in general: Samples came from the United States, Italy and Spain, spanning acute and convalescent COVID-19.

With 2 bases removed from V and 1 base from J, the gap between germline ends came to 11 bases. The germline V gene encodes CDR1 SEHNR and CDR2 FQNEAQ (reference sequence). CDR3 size: 15 residues. The receptor comes from a human donor in a cohort sampled during active COVID-19. The V gene is TRBV7-9, the J gene TRBJ2-5, with D possibly matching TRBD2 (6 bases). The sequenced sample consisted of peripheral blood. CDR3 loop: CASSLTGDSQETQYF. CDR3 DNA sequence: TGTGCCAGCAGCTTAACGGGAGATTCCCAAGAGACCCAGTACTTC.